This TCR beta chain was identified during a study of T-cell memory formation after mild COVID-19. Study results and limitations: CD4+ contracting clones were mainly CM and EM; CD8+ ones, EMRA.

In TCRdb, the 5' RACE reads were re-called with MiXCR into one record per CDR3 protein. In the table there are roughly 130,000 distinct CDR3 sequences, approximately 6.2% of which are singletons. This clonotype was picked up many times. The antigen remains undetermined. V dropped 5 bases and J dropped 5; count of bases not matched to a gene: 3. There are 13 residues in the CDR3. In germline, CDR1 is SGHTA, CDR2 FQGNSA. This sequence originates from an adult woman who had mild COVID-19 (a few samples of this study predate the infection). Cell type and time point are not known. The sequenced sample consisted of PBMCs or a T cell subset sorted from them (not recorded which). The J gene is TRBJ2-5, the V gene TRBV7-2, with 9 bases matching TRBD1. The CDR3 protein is CASSKDRGETQYF. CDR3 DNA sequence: TGTGCCAGCAGCAAGGACAGGGGTGAGACCCAGTACTTC. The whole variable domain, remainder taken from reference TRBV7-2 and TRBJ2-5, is GAGVSQSPSNKVTEKGKDVELRCDPISGHTALYWYRQSLGQGLEFLIYFQGNSAPDKSGLPSDRFSAERTGGSVSTLTIQRTQQEDSAVYLCASSKDRGETQYFGPGTRLLVL.